These 32 T cell receptor beta chains came from one sample sequenced in a study of T cell repertoires in cytomegalovirus infection. MiXCR, run by TCRdb on the reads, gives a single entry per CDR3 protein. The sample contains around 430,000 distinct CDR3 sequences, approximately 46% of which appear only once. No antigen has been assigned to these receptors. The sequences come from cultured PBMCs, collected from culture after CMV antigen stimulation. The receptors here all came from a human donor in good health (CMV status not recorded). Some clones in this sample may be carry-over from other donors' samples.

This clonotype was detected a few times. The chain employs TRBV7-9 and TRBJ2-1; D not resolved. Trimming shortened V by 5 bases and J by 6 bases, and 14 bases separated the two germline ends. The CDR3 length is 14 residues. Germline V CDR1 and CDR2: SEHNR, FQNEAQ (reference sequence). The CDR3 nucleotides read TGTGCCAGCAGCCTGACCACCCTAACCAATGAGCAGTTCTTC. This gives the protein CASSLTTLTNEQFF. Using reference TRBV7-9 and TRBJ2-1 for the parts outside the CDR3, the full variable domain is DTGVSQNPRHKITKRGQNVTFRCDPISEHNRLYWYRQTLGQGPEFLTYFQNEAQLEKSRLLSDRFSAERPKGSFSTLEIQRTEQGDSAMYLCASSLTTLTNEQFFGPGTRLTVL.

This clonotype came up a few times. The V gene is TRBV28, the J gene TRBJ2-7; TRBD1 might be the D (6 bases). The germline V and J ends were trimmed by 6 bases and 0 bases, with 15 bases remaining between them. The CDR3 loop spans 15 amino acids. Germline V gives CDR1 MDHEN, CDR2 SYDVKM. CDR3 DNA: TGTGCCAGCAGGCCCGTTTACAGGGACTCCTACGAGCAGTACTTC. Translated, it gives CASRPVYRDSYEQYF.

The J gene is TRBJ2-3, the V gene TRBV5-4; D is tentatively TRBD1 or TRBD2 (6 bases each). The CDR3 runs 13 residues. Germline loops: CDR1 SGHNT, CDR2 YYREEE (reference sequence). Trimming shortened V by 4 bases and J by 7 bases, and 13 bases separated the two germline ends. The CDR3 DNA is TGTGCCAGCAGCCTTACAGGGAGGAATACGCAGTATTTT. Amino acids: CASSLTGRNTQYF.

V is TRBV7-2 and J is TRBJ2-3; tentative D call: TRBD2 (6 bases). V shed 4 bases and J shed 6 bases, with 11 bases lying between them. From germline, CDR1 is SGHTA and CDR2 FQGNSA. This CDR3 is built from 13 residues. DNA for the CDR3: TGTGCCAGCAGCTCCCGGGACTGGGATACGCAGTATTTT. It codes for CASSSRDWDTQYF.

The chain is built from TRBV2 and TRBJ2-2; D unresolved. The germline gives CDR1 SNHLY, CDR2 FYNNEI. Trimming cost V 6 bases and J 5 bases, with 19 bases left between them. This CDR3 has 16 amino acids. CDR3 amino acids: CASSEQWPYGTGELFF. The CDR3 DNA reads TGTGCCAGCAGCGAACAGTGGCCCTACGGGACCGGGGAGCTGTTTTTT. Supplemented by reference TRBV2 and TRBJ2-2, the full variable domain reads EPEVTQTPSHQVTQMGQEVILRCVPISNHLYFYWYRQILGQKVEFLVSFYNNEISEKSEIFDDQFSVERPDGSNFTLKIRSTKLEDSAMYFCASSEQWPYGTGELFFGEGSRLTVL.

J is TRBJ2-1 and V is TRBV7-8, with a tentative D call TRBD2 (6 bases). V shed 3 bases and J shed 5 bases, with 14 bases lying between them. CDR1 SGHVS and CDR2 FQNEAQ come from the germline V gene. The CDR3 runs 15 residues. CDR3 nucleotide sequence: TGTGCCAGCAGCTTTCGAGCGGGCAATAACAATGAGCAGTTCTTC. Its protein is CASSFRAGNNNEQFF.

The V and J genes are TRBV20-1 and TRBJ2-7; TRBD1 agrees at 7 bases. The V gene's germline CDR1 is DFQATT and CDR2 SNEGSKA (reference sequence). After removal of 3 bases from V and 4 bases from J, the junction contained 12 bases not matched to a gene. The CDR3 length is 15 residues. The CDR3 DNA sequence: TGCAGTGCTAGGCCAGGACAGGCGGTCCCATACGAGCAGTACTTC. Translated: CSARPGQAVPYEQYF.

The chain combines TRBV5-6 with TRBJ2-3; 7 bases are a match to TRBD1. Losses at the gene ends were 1 base for V and 2 bases for J; bases not matched to a gene: 7. The CDR3 sequence is 16 residues long. In germline, CDR1 is SGHDT, CDR2 YYEEEE. The CDR3 nucleotides are TGTGCCAGCAGCTTGCGCCACAGGGGTAACACAGATACGCAGTATTTT. Translating it yields CASSLRHRGNTDTQYF.

The V gene is TRBV3-1, the J gene TRBJ2-1, with D perhaps being TRBD1 or TRBD2 (5 bases each). Deletions cut 3 bases from V and 5 bases from J, with 14 bases between. The CDR3 is 15 residues long. Per the germline V gene, CDR1 is LGHDT and CDR2 is YNNKEL (reference sequence). CDR3 in DNA: TGTGCCAGCAGCCAGACGATGAGAGGGGACAATGAGCAGTTCTTC. Amino acids: CASSQTMRGDNEQFF.

The chain has TRBV11-2 and TRBJ2-1; TRBD2 matches 8 bases. Germline CDR1 reads SGHAT; CDR2 reads FQNNGV. V shed 4 bases and J 9 bases; nucleotides not matched to a gene: 11. This CDR3 has 15 residues. CDR3 nucleotides: TGTGCCAGCAGCTCCATAGCGGGAAGGGCTATTGAGCAGTTCTTC. Translating gives CASSSIAGRAIEQFF. Full variable domain (rest looked up from reference TRBV11-2 and TRBJ2-1): EAGVAQSPRYKIIEKRQSVAFWCNPISGHATLYWYQQILGQGPKLLIQFQNNGVVDDSQLPKDRFSAERLKGVDSTLKIQPAKLEDSAVYLCASSSIAGRAIEQFFGPGTRLTVL.

This chain uses TRBV11-2 with TRBJ2-5; 10 nucleotides agree with TRBD2. The CDR3 has 15 residues. Germline trimming cut 5 bases from V and 5 bases from J; bases unmatched to any gene: 8. Germline V CDR1 and CDR2: SGHAT, FQNNGV. The CDR3 protein is CASSQGLARGETQYF. The DNA of the CDR3 is TGTGCCAGCAGCCAGGGACTAGCGAGGGGGGAGACCCAGTACTTC.

This chain links TRBV9 with TRBJ2-2; the D gene is possibly TRBD2 (6 bases). V dropped 4 bases and J dropped 5 bases, with 18 bases sitting between them. The CDR3 sequence is 16 residues long. From germline, CDR1 is SGDLS and CDR2 YYNGEE. The CDR3 coding sequence is TGTGCCAGCAGCATCGGGAGCGGTACGAGTACCGGGGAGCTGTTTTTT. This sequence encodes CASSIGSGTSTGELFF.

This clonotype was observed a few times. The chain carries TRBV6-5 and TRBJ2-5; TRBD1 might be the D (5 bases). The CDR3 consists of 16 residues. Germline V gene sequence: CDR1 MNHEY, CDR2 SVGAGI. V lost 2 bases and J lost 2, with 15 bases in between. The CDR3 DNA follows: TGTGCCAGCAGTTACATACTCCCTGGGGCGCAAGAGACCCAGTACTTC. Translating it yields CASSYILPGAQETQYF.

J is TRBJ2-3 and V is TRBV20-1, with D perhaps matching TRBD2 (6 bases). Germline V lookup: CDR1 DFQATT, CDR2 SNEGSKA (reference sequence). V was trimmed by 0 bases and J by 6 bases, leaving 10 bases between them. CDR3 length: 13 amino acids. The CDR3, as DNA: TGCAGTGCTAGAGAGGGTCGGGGGGATACGCAGTATTTT. Translated, it gives CSAREGRGDTQYF.

This clonotype was recorded a few times. This chain uses TRBV5-1 with TRBJ2-5, with D possibly matching TRBD2 (5 bases). Trimming left V 0 bases short and J 5 bases short, with 17 bases between. The V gene's germline CDR1 is SGHRS and CDR2 YFSETQ. CDR3 size: 16 residues. The CDR3 here is CASSLAPRVGGETQYF. The CDR3 DNA is TGCGCCAGCAGCTTGGCTCCACGGGTCGGCGGGGAGACCCAGTACTTC.

This clonotype came up once. The rearrangement uses TRBV4-2 and TRBJ2-3; 12 bases map to TRBD2. The V gene's germline CDR1 is LGHNA and CDR2 YNFKEQ. This CDR3 region has 16 residues. Trimming removed 4 bases from V and 4 bases from J; junction bases left unmatched: 6. Here the CDR3 reads CASSPTSSGGADTQYF. The CDR3 nucleotides read TGTGCCAGCAGCCCGACTTCTAGCGGGGGGGCAGATACGCAGTATTTT.

This clonotype came up a few times. V usage is TRBV7-2 and J usage is TRBJ2-1; 8 bases fit TRBD2. Germline-derived CDR1 and CDR2 are SGHTA and FQGNSA. V shed 5 bases and J 6 bases; nucleotides not matched to a gene: 6. The CDR3 has 14 residues. This chain's CDR3 is CASSPGGSANEQFF. The DNA of the CDR3 is TGTGCCAGCAGCCCGGGGGGGTCGGCCAATGAGCAGTTCTTC.

J is TRBJ2-2 and V is TRBV19; 12 bases map to TRBD2. There are 16 residues in the CDR3. Unmatched junction bases numbered 3, after V lost 3 bases and J lost 4 bases. Germline CDR1 is LNHDA and CDR2 is SQIVND (reference sequence). CDR3 coding DNA: TGTGCCAGTAGTATGACTAGCGGGGGTCCCACCGGGGAGCTGTTTTTT. It codes for CASSMTSGGPTGELFF.

The CDR3: CASSPPTKYEQYF. CDR3 sequence (DNA): TGTGCCAGCTCACCACCGACAAAATACGAGCAGTACTTC. V is TRBV18 and J is TRBJ2-7, with unresolved D. This CDR3 is 13 amino acids long. V lost 0 bases, J lost 4 bases, and 7 bases lay in between. Germline V gene lookup returns CDR1 KGHSH and CDR2 LQKENI. Full variable domain (remainder filled in from reference TRBV18 and TRBJ2-7): NAGVMQNPRHLVRRRGQEARLRCSPMKGHSHVYWYRQLPEEGLKFMVYLQKENIIDESGMPKERFSAEFPKEGPSILRIQQVVRGDSAAYFCASSPPTKYEQYFGPGTRLTVT.

This rearrangement joins TRBV20-1 to TRBJ2-3; D is unclear. The CDR3 has 13 amino acids. Germline V gives CDR1 DFQATT, CDR2 SNEGSKA (reference sequence). V was cut by 7 bases and J by 2 bases, with 13 bases left in between. This CDR3 reads CSVYRADTDTQYF. CDR3 bases: TGCAGTGTGTATAGAGCCGACACAGATACGCAGTATTTT.

CDR3 loop: CASSRGPPGVSADTQYF. CDR3 in DNA: TGTGCCAGCAGCCGCGGGCCCCCCGGGGTCTCCGCAGATACGCAGTATTTT. This chain connects TRBV3-1 to TRBJ2-3; D is perhaps TRBD2 (5 bases). CDR3 length equals 17 residues. V was shortened by 4 bases and J by 4 bases, with 21 bases between the two germline ends. CDR1 and CDR2 (germline): LGHDT, YNNKEL (reference sequence).

This clonotype was seen a handful of times. The J gene is TRBJ1-1, the V gene TRBV28; D remains ambiguous. V lost 2 bases to trimming and J lost 6 bases, with 7 bases between them. The CDR3 is 12 residues long. Germline V gene lookup returns CDR1 MDHEN and CDR2 SYDVKM. The CDR3 reads CASSLNYAEAFF. The CDR3 coding sequence is TGTGCCAGCAGTTTAAACTACGCTGAAGCTTTCTTT. The variable domain in full, completed from reference TRBV28 and TRBJ1-1, reads DVKVTQSSRYLVKRTGEKVFLECVQDMDHENMFWYRQDPGLGLRLIYFSYDVKMKEKGDIPEGYSVSREKKERFSLILESASTNQTSMYLCASSLNYAEAFFGQGTRLTVV.

In this sample, this clonotype turned up a few times. The chain employs TRBV2 and TRBJ2-1; D is unresolved. Germline V gene lookup returns CDR1 SNHLY and CDR2 FYNNEI. CDR3 length: 14 amino acids. Trimming shortened V by 6 bases and J by 0 bases, and 9 bases separated the two germline ends. This CDR3 reads CASRVVSSYNEQFF. The CDR3 nucleotides read TGTGCCAGCAGAGTAGTGAGCTCCTACAATGAGCAGTTCTTC.

The V call is TRBV30, the J call TRBJ2-2; no firm D call. Trimming took 3 bases from V and 6 from J, leaving 11 bases between them. The CDR3 consists of 13 residues. The germline V gene encodes CDR1 GTSNPN and CDR2 SVGIG (reference sequence). CDR3: CAWSVTIAGELFF. The CDR3 DNA sequence: TGTGCCTGGAGCGTCACCATTGCCGGGGAGCTGTTTTTT.

This clonotype was seen only a few times. The chain is built from TRBV7-6 and TRBJ1-3; 7 nucleotides align to TRBD1. CDR1 and CDR2 (germline): SGHVS, FNYEAQ. Trimming took 5 bases from V and 4 from J; bases not matched to a gene: 8. This CDR3 is built from 15 residues. CDR3 DNA: TGTGCCAGCAGCCGACAGACAGGGCACGGAAACACCATATATTTT. This codes for CASSRQTGHGNTIYF.

This clonotype appeared a single time. The J gene is TRBJ2-1, the V gene TRBV12-3 or TRBV12-4; D not certain. This CDR3 contains 15 residues. The V end lost 3 bases, the J end lost 0 bases, and 9 bases lay between the germline ends. CDR3 region: CASSFAASSYNEQFF. The CDR3 bases are TGTGCCAGCAGTTTTGCGGCTAGCTCCTACAATGAGCAGTTCTTC.

The CDR3, as DNA: TGCGCCAGCAGGGCGGGAGTTCTGGATGAGCAGTTCTTC. Translation gives CASRAGVLDEQFF. J is TRBJ2-1 and V is TRBV5-1; TRBD2 agrees at 7 bases. The germline V gene has CDR1 SGHRS and CDR2 YFSETQ. Trimming removed 5 bases from V and 8 bases from J; junction bases left unmatched: 7. CDR3 length equals 13 residues.

This chain joins TRBV27 and TRBJ2-5; D call uncertain. V shed 5 bases and J shed 2 bases, with 12 bases lying between them. Germline V gene lookup returns CDR1 MNHEY and CDR2 SMNVEV (reference sequence). The CDR3 consists of 14 residues. CDR3 bases: TGTGCCAGCAGTCCGCGAGGAGAACAAGAGACCCAGTACTTC. This sequence encodes CASSPRGEQETQYF.

The J gene is TRBJ2-3, the V gene TRBV11-2, with 7 bases matching TRBD1. V trimming: 5 bases; J trimming: 3 bases; junction bases outside the gene matches: 14. This CDR3 is built from 17 residues. Germline V CDR1 and CDR2: SGHAT, FQNNGV. In DNA form, the CDR3 reads TGTGCCAGCAGCCCGCGACAGGGTCCGGTGTTGACAGATACGCAGTATTTT. This translates into CASSPRQGPVLTDTQYF.

This clonotype was picked up one time. The gene calls are TRBV7-6 and TRBJ1-1; maybe TRBD1 (5 bases). The length of the CDR3 is 12 residues. V lost 7 bases to trimming and J lost 1 base, with 7 bases between them. Per the germline V gene, CDR1 is SGHVS and CDR2 is FNYEAQ. The CDR3 reads CASTQGNTEAFF. In DNA, the CDR3 is TGTGCCAGCACCCAGGGGAACACTGAAGCTTTCTTT.

Concerning this clonotype: One junction end does not reproduce the germline sequence, and a read error may be involved. The J gene is TRBJ1-2, the V gene TRBV28, with D hard to call. CDR1 MDHEN and CDR2 SYDVKM come from the germline V gene. The CDR3 consists of 14 residues. CDR3 sequence (DNA): TGTGCCTGCAGGACCTCGACCGCAGGTTATGGCTACACCTTC. This codes for CACRTSTAGYGYTF.

J is TRBJ2-7 and V is TRBV4-1; a weak D match, TRBD2 (5 bases). Deletions cut 2 bases from V and 0 bases from J, with 11 bases between. Germline values: CDR1 MGHRA, CDR2 YSYEKL. The CDR3 is 15 residues long. CDR3 region: CASSQNGMSSYEQYF. CDR3 DNA sequence: TGCGCCAGCAGCCAAAACGGGATGAGCTCCTACGAGCAGTACTTC.